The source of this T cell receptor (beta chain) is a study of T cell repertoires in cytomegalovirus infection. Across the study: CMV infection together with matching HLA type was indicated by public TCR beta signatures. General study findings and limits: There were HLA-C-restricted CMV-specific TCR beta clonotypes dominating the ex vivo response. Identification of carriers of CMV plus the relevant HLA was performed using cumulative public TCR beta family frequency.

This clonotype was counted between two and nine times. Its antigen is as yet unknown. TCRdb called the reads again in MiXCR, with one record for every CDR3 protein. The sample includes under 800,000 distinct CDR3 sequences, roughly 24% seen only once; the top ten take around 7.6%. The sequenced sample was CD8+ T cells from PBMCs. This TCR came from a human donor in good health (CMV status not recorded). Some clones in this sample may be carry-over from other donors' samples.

CDR3 DNA: TGTGCCAGCAGCTTCGGGACAGGGTACCCTCTTAGCACAGATACGCAGTATTTT. It specifies CASSFGTGYPLSTDTQYF. The chain combines TRBV11-2 with TRBJ2-3; 9 positions agree with TRBD1. Germline V gene lookup returns CDR1 SGHAT and CDR2 FQNNGV. Germline trimming cut 3 bases from V and 0 bases from J; bases unmatched to any gene: 10. There are 18 residues in the CDR3.